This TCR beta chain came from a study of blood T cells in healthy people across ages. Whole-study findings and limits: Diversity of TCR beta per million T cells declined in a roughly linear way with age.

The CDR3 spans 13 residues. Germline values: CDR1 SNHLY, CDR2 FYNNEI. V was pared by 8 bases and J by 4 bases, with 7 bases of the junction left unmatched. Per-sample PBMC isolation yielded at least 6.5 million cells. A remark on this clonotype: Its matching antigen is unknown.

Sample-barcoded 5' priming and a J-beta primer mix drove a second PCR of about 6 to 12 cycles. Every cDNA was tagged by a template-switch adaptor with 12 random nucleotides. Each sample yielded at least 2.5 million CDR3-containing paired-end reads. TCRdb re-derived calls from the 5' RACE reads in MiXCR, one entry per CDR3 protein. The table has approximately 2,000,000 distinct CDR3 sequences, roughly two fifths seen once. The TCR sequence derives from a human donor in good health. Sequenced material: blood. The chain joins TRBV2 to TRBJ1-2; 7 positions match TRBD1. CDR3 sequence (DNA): TGTGCCAGCGTGGGTGAGGGGGCCTATGGCTACACCTTC. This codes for CASVGEGAYGYTF.